A selection of T cell receptor beta chains follows, all from one sample in a study of T cell responses to AZD1222 COVID-19 vaccine. Produced via immunoSEQ multiplex PCR; TCRdb's table is partial and in-frame only. This sample has some 130,000 clones, with 70% to 90% found just once. Sequenced here: peripheral blood, sampled on day 0 of AZD1222 vaccination. These receptors were taken from an adult in good health. CDR3s include the opening cysteine and the closing phenylalanine or tryptophan. The size entry is marked missing in some rows and otherwise reads once, few, many or a size class.

size: -; V: TRBV7-8; CDR3: CASSLASTIGYTF
size: -; V: TRBV4-1; CDR3: CASSQGPRRARATEAFF
size: -; V: TRBV5-1; CDR3: CASSLGAASATEAFF
size: -; V: TRBV7-3; CDR3: CASSLMTTGELFF
size: -; V: TRBV19; CDR3: CASSSAGTGLLQNGYTF
size: -; V: TRBV3-1/TRBV3-2; CDR3: CASSQELAGRTDTQYF
size: -; V: TRBV6-2/TRBV6-3; CDR3: CASRPRGRAAFF
size: -; V: TRBV11-2; CDR3: CASSLIRMNTEAFF
size: -; V: TRBV7-3; CDR3: CASSSRVDLYGYTF
size: -; V: TRBV18; CDR3: CASSPRGQVNTEAFF
size: -; V: TRBV9; CDR3: CASSGSTGIPNPGSAFYGYTF
size: -; V: TRBV5-8; CDR3: CASSLEGTGPEKLFF
size: few; V: TRBV5-1; CDR3: CASSRDSTYEQYF
size: -; V: TRBV18; CDR3: CASSPPSGTHGYTF
size: -; V: TRBV9; CDR3: CASSVTGASGAEAFF
size: once; V: TRBV2; CDR3: CASTTYSGVPSYEQYF
size: -; V: TRBV10-3; CDR3: CAISLAGGSTDTQYF
size: few; V: TRBV5-4; CDR3: CASSPPSADTQYF
size: -; V: TRBV7-8; CDR3: CASSLAMGPNQPQHF
size: -; V: TRBV6-1; CDR3: CASSELGYTGELFF
size: -; V: TRBV12-3/TRBV12-4; CDR3: CASRRTAGNTIYF
size: many; V: TRBV19; CDR3: CATSRGPQAFF
size: -; V: TRBV7-3; CDR3: CASSLFSLPGNEQFF
size: -; V: TRBV3-1/TRBV3-2; CDR3: CASSPRGRSSYNEQFF
size: -; V: TRBV14; CDR3: CASSQGGPGYGYTF
size: -; V: TRBV7-2; CDR3: CASSLWGDQPQHF
size: -; V: TRBV18; CDR3: CASARGQTTNEKLFF
size: -; V: TRBV5-5; CDR3: CASSLVRPEASGANVLTF
size: -; V: TRBV3-1/TRBV3-2; CDR3: CASSEAAGRSPLHF
size: -; V: TRBV19; CDR3: CASSTDYRAGVTEAFF
size: -; V: TRBV27; CDR3: CASSLGTGVYNEQFF
size: -; V: TRBV9; CDR3: CASSVGQGAGQPQHF
size: -; V: TRBV27; CDR3: CASSLQGARYGYTF
size: -; V: TRBV7-8; CDR3: CASSKLLDAGAYGYTF
size: -; V: TRBV13; CDR3: CASSLSSDSYEQYF
size: -; V: TRBV11-3; CDR3: CASSRDSQETQYF
size: -; V: TRBV7-2; CDR3: CASREGGSAAYNEQFF
size: -; V: TRBV20-1; CDR3: CSARGPPGAFF
size: -; V: TRBV12-5; CDR3: CASGLATGAGNTIYF
size: -; V: TRBV5-6; CDR3: CASSLGGRINQPQHF
size: -; V: TRBV4-3; CDR3: CASSQDKNRAYGYTF
size: once; V: TRBV6-1; CDR3: CASSEVMDATYEQYF